The sequence of this T cell receptor (beta chain) was determined in a study of blood T cell repertoires in COVID-19. Original handling: Using reference gene primer amplification, nucleated cell counts were estimated. Only in-frame clones appear in the TCRdb table, and some are missing; sequencing was by immunoSEQ multiplex PCR. The V and J calls and the clone size are those of that table, but D and trimming were determined from the DNA. The table has about 260,000 clones, about 80% seen once. The J segment lost 0 bases and the V segment lost 5 bases, leaving 10 bases of the junction unmatched. Looked up from germline, CDR1 is SGHTA and CDR2 is FQGNSA. This CDR3 is 18 amino acids long.

This receptor was identified in a human donor in a cohort sampled during active COVID-19. The chain employs TRBV7-2 and TRBJ1-6; 7 bases line up with TRBD1. Sequencing input: peripheral blood. The CDR3 is CASSTSNRGFSYNSPLHF. In DNA, the CDR3 is TGTGCCAGCAGCACGTCCAACAGGGGCTTCTCCTATAATTCACCCCTCCACTTT.